Listed below are T cell receptor beta chains from one sample, sequenced in a study of T cell repertoires in cytomegalovirus infection. Using its own MiXCR run on the reads, TCRdb lists one record per CDR3 protein. The sample shows 700,000 to 850,000 distinct CDR3 sequences, approximately 30% of them seen only once. These receptors have no known antigen. Sequences were derived from cultured CD8+ T cells from PBMCs, sampled from culture after CMV antigen stimulation. These receptor sequences come from a human donor in good health (CMV status not recorded). Some clones in this sample may be carry-over from other donors' samples. The CDR3 runs from the conserved cysteine through the conserved F or W. The D gene is left open where the match is weak. Clone size is not always given. Where it is, it says once, few, many or a class for expanded clones.

- | TRBJ2-1 | TRBV7-6 | - | CASSLGHGRDSYNEQFF | TGTGCCAGCAGCCTTGGACACGGTAGGGATTCCTACAATGAGCAGTTCTTC
many | TRBJ1-5 | TRBV7-2 | - | CASMTGPGGNQPQHF | TGTGCCAGCATGACGGGGCCAGGGGGCAATCAGCCCCAGCATTTT
- | TRBJ2-2 | TRBV28 | - | CASSNPGELFF | TGTGCCAGCAGTAACCCCGGGGAGCTGTTTTTT
few | TRBJ2-1 | TRBV24-1 | TRBD1 | CATSDAGTGGNEQFF | TGTGCCACCAGTGATGCCGGGACAGGTGGCAATGAGCAGTTCTTC
few | TRBJ2-1 | TRBV6-5 | - | CASRSGKNEQFF | TGTGCCAGCAGGTCAGGGAAAAATGAGCAGTTCTTC
- | TRBJ2-2 | TRBV7-9 | - | CASRGPNTGELFF | TGTGCCAGCAGGGGGCCGAACACCGGGGAGCTGTTTTTT
few | TRBJ1-6 | TRBV19 | - | CASSLSSLGSPLHF | TGTGCCAGTAGTCTTAGTTCATTGGGATCACCCCTCCACTTT
- | TRBJ1-1 | TRBV11-2 | - | CASSLDNYMNTEAFF | TGTGCCAGCAGCTTAGACAACTACATGAACACTGAAGCTTTCTTT
few | TRBJ2-7 | TRBV18 | - | CASSPARSEQYF | TGTGCCAGCTCACCGGCCCGAAGCGAGCAGTACTTC
- | TRBJ2-7 | TRBV10-3 | TRBD2 | CAISESLAGGLALHEQYF | TGTGCCATCAGTGAGTCGCTAGCGGGGGGCCTAGCTCTCCACGAGCAGTACTTC
few | TRBJ1-6 | TRBV6-1 | TRBD1 | CATPGTAQYNSPLHF | TGTGCCACCCCCGGGACAGCCCAATATAATTCACCCCTCCACTTT
few | TRBJ2-1 | TRBV7-9 | TRBD1 | CASSRQGVEFF | TGTGCCAGCAGTCGACAGGGGGTGGAGTTCTTC
- | TRBJ2-6 | TRBV4-2 | - | CASSQGLDSGANVLTF | TGTGCCAGCAGCCAAGGGTTAGACTCTGGGGCCAACGTCCTGACTTTC
many | TRBJ2-2 | TRBV7-2 | TRBD2 | CASSPPGGLMNTGELFF | TGTGCCAGCAGCCCCCCGGGGGGACTGATGAACACCGGGGAGCTGTTTTTT
- | TRBJ2-7 | TRBV6-8 | TRBD2 | CASSPTSGGGLYEQYF | TGTGCCAGCAGCCCTACTAGCGGGGGGGGTCTTTACGAGCAGTACTTC
many | TRBJ1-1 | TRBV7-9 | - | CASSYTEAFF | TGTGCCAGCAGCTACACTGAAGCTTTCTTT
- | TRBJ1-1 | TRBV6-5 | - | CASFVLPWGTEAFF | TGTGCCAGCTTTGTCCTCCCCTGGGGCACTGAAGCTTTCTTT
- | TRBJ2-1 | TRBV4-1 | - | CASSQGNDVNEQFF | TGTGCCAGCAGCCAAGGGAACGACGTCAATGAGCAGTTCTTC
many | TRBJ2-1 | TRBV7-2 | - | CASSLGLMGFFSYNEQFF | TGTGCCAGCAGCCTGGGCCTTATGGGGTTTTTCTCCTACAATGAGCAGTTCTTC
few | TRBJ1-4 | TRBV5-3 | - | CASSTSPNEKLFF | TGTGCCAGCAGCACGTCCCCTAATGAAAAACTGTTTTTT
- | TRBJ1-5 | TRBV7-8 | - | CASSRLTANQPQHF | TGTGCCAGCAGCCGATTGACCGCGAATCAGCCCCAGCATTTT
few | TRBJ1-2 | TRBV28 | - | CASWGRETGYGYTF | TGTGCCAGCTGGGGTCGGGAGACAGGCTATGGCTACACCTTC
few | TRBJ1-2 | TRBV5-6 | TRBD1 | CASSFGTVGYTF | TGTGCCAGCAGCTTCGGGACAGTAGGCTACACCTTC
many | TRBJ2-5 | TRBV7-8 | - | CASSLARGPVETQYF | TGTGCCAGCAGCTTAGCCCGGGGGCCGGTGGAGACCCAGTACTTC
few | TRBJ1-1 | TRBV6-1 | - | CASRPPLAETEAFF | TGTGCCAGCAGGCCCCCCCTGGCGGAAACTGAAGCTTTCTTT
- | TRBJ2-1 | TRBV7-7 | - | CASSPRQGGRYNEQFF | TGTGCTAGCAGCCCAAGACAGGGAGGGCGCTACAATGAGCAGTTCTTC
few | TRBJ2-7 | TRBV20-1 | TRBD1 | CSARDDRGGGYEQYF | TGCAGTGCTAGAGACGACAGGGGGGGAGGCTACGAGCAGTACTTC
- | TRBJ2-4 | TRBV15 | TRBD1 | CATSAYPWDSLAKNIQYF | TGTGCCACCAGCGCTTATCCCTGGGACAGCCTAGCCAAAAACATTCAGTACTTC
few | TRBJ1-2 | TRBV10-3 | - | CAISESWGTTVVSNYGYTF | TGTGCCATCAGTGAGTCGTGGGGGACAACTGTTGTTTCTAACTATGGCTACACCTTC
many | TRBJ2-2 | TRBV7-2 | - | CASSSDTGELFF | TGTGCCAGCAGCTCAGACACCGGGGAGCTGTTTTTT
- | TRBJ2-1 | TRBV24-1 | TRBD1 | CATSEARDSIYNEQFF | TGTGCCACCAGTGAAGCCCGGGACAGCATATACAATGAGCAGTTCTTC
few | TRBJ2-7 | TRBV7-6 | - | CASSLVDSDSYEQYF | TGTGCCAGCAGCTTAGTGGATAGCGACTCCTACGAGCAGTACTTC
- | TRBJ2-2 | TRBV27 | - | CASSWQGGNTGELFF | TGTGCCAGCAGTTGGCAGGGTGGGAACACCGGGGAGCTGTTTTTT
- | TRBJ2-7 | TRBV2 | - | CASSVHEQYF | TGTGCCAGCAGTGTGCACGAGCAGTACTTC
few | TRBJ2-5 | TRBV9 | - | CASSVEAAAQETQYF | TGTGCCAGCAGCGTAGAGGCCGCGGCTCAAGAGACCCAGTACTTC
- | TRBJ2-1 | TRBV28 | - | CASSQDRPKSYNEQFF | TGTGCCAGCAGTCAAGACAGGCCAAAATCCTACAATGAGCAGTTCTTC
- | TRBJ2-4 | TRBV14 | TRBD1 | CASSPTGDKNIQYF | TGTGCCAGCAGTCCTACAGGGGACAAAAACATTCAGTACTTC
- | TRBJ2-3 | TRBV4-1 | TRBD1 | CASSPLGRQGTNTQYF | TGCGCCAGCAGCCCCCTTGGGAGACAGGGCACAAATACGCAGTATTTT
- | TRBJ1-1 | TRBV5-6 | - | CASSMDANTEAFF | TGTGCCAGCAGCATGGACGCGAACACTGAAGCTTTCTTT
- | TRBJ2-2 | TRBV3-1 | - | CASLSNGELFF | TGTGCCAGTCTAAGCAACGGGGAGCTGTTTTTT
- | TRBJ1-4 | TRBV7-9 | - | CASSLSVRSGANEKLFF | TGTGCCAGCAGCTTATCAGTCCGTTCGGGGGCTAATGAAAAACTGTTTTTT
few | TRBJ2-3 | TRBV6-1 | TRBD1 | CASSLDRATDTQYF | TGTGCCAGCAGCTTGGACAGGGCCACAGATACGCAGTATTTT
- | TRBJ2-4 | TRBV27 | - | CASSPHLSLAKNIQYF | TGTGCCAGCAGTCCACACCTAAGCTTAGCCAAAAACATTCAGTACTTC